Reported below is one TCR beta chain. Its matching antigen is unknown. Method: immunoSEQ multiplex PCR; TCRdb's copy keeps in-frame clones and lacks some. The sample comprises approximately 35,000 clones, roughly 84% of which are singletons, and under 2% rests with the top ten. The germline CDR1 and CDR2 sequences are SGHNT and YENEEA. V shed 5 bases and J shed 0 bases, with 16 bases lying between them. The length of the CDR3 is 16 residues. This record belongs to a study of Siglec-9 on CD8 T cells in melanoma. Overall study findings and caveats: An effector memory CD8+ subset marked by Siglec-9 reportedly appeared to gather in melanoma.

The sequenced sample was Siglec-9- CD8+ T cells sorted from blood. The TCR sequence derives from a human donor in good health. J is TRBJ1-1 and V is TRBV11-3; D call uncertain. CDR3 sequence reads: CASSPLRAGMNTEAFF. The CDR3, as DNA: TGTGCCAGCAGCCCCCTGCGAGCGGGGATGAACACTGAAGCTTTCTTT.